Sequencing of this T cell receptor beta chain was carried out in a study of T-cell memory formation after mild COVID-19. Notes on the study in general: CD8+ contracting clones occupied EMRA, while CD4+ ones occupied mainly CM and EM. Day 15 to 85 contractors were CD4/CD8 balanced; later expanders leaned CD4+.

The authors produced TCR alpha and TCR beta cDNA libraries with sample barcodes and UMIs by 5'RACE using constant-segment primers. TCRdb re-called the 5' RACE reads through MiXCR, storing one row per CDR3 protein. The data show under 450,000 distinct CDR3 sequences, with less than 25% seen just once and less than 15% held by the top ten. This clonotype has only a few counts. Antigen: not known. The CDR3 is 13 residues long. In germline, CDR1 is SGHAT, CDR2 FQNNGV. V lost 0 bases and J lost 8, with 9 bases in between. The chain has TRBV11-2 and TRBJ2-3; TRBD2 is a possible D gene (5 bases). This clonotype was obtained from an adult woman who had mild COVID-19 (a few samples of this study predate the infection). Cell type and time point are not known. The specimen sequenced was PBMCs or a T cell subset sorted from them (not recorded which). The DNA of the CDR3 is TGTGCCAGCAGCTTAGACCGGCGGGTTACGCAGTATTTT. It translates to CASSLDRRVTQYF.